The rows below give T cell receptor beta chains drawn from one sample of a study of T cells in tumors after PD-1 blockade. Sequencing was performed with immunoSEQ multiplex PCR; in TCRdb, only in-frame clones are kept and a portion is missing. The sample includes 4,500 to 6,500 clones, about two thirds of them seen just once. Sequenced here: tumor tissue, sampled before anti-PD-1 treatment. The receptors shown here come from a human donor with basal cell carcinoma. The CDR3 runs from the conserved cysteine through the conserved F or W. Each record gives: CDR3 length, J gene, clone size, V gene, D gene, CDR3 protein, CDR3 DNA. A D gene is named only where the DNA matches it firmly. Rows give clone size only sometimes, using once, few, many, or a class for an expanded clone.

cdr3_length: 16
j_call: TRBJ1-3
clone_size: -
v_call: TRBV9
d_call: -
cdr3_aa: CASSVEGPDSGNTIYF
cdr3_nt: TGTGCCAGCAGCGTAGAAGGTCCCGACTCTGGAAACACCATATATTTT

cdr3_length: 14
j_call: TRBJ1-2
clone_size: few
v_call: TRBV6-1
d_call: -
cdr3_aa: CASSKGAGTDGYTF
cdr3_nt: TGTGCCAGCAGCAAAGGGGCGGGCACCGATGGCTACACCTTC

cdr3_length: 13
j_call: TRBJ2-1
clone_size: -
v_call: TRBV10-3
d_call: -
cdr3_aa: CAISESGGFGQFF
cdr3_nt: TGTGCCATCAGTGAGTCGGGGGGATTTGGGCAGTTCTTC

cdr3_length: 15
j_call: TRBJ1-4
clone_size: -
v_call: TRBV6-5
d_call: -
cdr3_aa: CASSITGILGEKLFF
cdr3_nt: TGTGCCAGCAGCATCACAGGGATATTAGGGGAAAAACTGTTTTTT

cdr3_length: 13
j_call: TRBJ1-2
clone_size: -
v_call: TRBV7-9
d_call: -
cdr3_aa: CASSFARVHGYTF
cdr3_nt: TGTGCCAGCAGCTTCGCCAGGGTACATGGCTACACCTTC

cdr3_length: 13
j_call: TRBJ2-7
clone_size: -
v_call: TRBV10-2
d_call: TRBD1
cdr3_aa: CASRGQGAPEQYF
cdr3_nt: TGCGCCAGCAGGGGACAGGGGGCTCCCGAGCAGTACTTC

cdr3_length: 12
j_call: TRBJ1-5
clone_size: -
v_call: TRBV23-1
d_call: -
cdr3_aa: CASTKTDQPQHF
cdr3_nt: TGCGCCAGCACCAAAACAGATCAGCCCCAGCATTTT

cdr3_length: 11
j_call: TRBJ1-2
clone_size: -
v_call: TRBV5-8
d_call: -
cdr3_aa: CASTPDRGYTF
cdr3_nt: TGTGCCAGCACCCCAGACAGGGGCTACACCTTC

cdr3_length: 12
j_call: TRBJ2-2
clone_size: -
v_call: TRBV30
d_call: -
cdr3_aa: CAWSEYTGELFF
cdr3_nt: TGTGCCTGGAGTGAGTACACCGGGGAGCTGTTTTTT

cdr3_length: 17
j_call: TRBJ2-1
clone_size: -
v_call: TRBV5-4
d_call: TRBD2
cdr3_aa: CASSFGLAGGIGNEQFF
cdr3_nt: TGTGCCAGCAGTTTCGGACTAGCGGGGGGTATTGGCAATGAGCAGTTCTTC

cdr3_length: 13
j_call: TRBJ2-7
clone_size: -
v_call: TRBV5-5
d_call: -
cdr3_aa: CASSTDRPYEQYF
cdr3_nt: TGTGCCAGCAGTACGGACAGACCCTACGAGCAGTACTTC